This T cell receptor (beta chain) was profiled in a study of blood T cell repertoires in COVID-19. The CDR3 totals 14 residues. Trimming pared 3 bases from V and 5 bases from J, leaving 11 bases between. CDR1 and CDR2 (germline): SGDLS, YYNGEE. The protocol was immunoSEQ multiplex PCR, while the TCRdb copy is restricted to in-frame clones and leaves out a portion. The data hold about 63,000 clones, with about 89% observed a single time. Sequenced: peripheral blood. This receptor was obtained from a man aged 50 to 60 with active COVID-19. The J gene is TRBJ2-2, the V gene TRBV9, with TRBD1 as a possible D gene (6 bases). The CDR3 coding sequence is TGTGCCAGCAGCGAACAGGGCTGGACCGGGGAGCTGTTTTTT. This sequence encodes CASSEQGWTGELFF.